The rows below give T cell receptor beta chains drawn from one sample of a study of cytomegalovirus exposure and HLA in healthy donors. Generated by immunoSEQ multiplex PCR, the TCRdb table keeps only in-frame clones and is missing some. The repertoire has 90,000 to 100,000 clones, around 70% of them found once; the top ten carry 2% to 2.5%. Sequencing input: PBMCs. These receptors came from a man aged 45-60 years in good health and CMV-seronegative. The CDR3 runs from the conserved cysteine through the conserved F or W. The order of the fields is J gene, CDR3 length, D gene, clone size, V gene, CDR3 DNA, CDR3 protein. D genes are given only for firm matches. A row's size may be missing; if present it is once, few, many or a size class.

j_gene: TRBJ2-7; len: 13; d_gene: NA; abundance: NA; v_gene: TRBV28; CDR3nt: TGTGCCAGCAGCCCGGGAGCCTTCGGCGAGCAGTACTTC; CDR3aa: CASSPGAFGEQYF
j_gene: TRBJ2-1; len: 18; d_gene: NA; abundance: NA; v_gene: TRBV19; CDR3nt: TGTGCCAGTAGTATAGATGCGTTGCACTTCCTCTCCTACAATGAGCAGTTCTTC; CDR3aa: CASSIDALHFLSYNEQFF
j_gene: TRBJ1-2; len: 14; d_gene: NA; abundance: few; v_gene: TRBV7-2; CDR3nt: TGTGCCAGCAGCTTAAGATGGGAGAGCTATGGCTACACCTTC; CDR3aa: CASSLRWESYGYTF
j_gene: TRBJ1-1; len: 13; d_gene: NA; abundance: few; v_gene: TRBV5-6; CDR3nt: TGTGCCAGCAGCTTGATTGGGAGGGCTGAAGCTTTCTTT; CDR3aa: CASSLIGRAEAFF
j_gene: TRBJ2-3; len: 16; d_gene: TRBD2; abundance: NA; v_gene: TRBV5-1; CDR3nt: TGCGCCAGCAGCTTGGGACTAGCGGGGCGCACAGATACGCAGTATTTT; CDR3aa: CASSLGLAGRTDTQYF
j_gene: TRBJ2-7; len: 15; d_gene: NA; abundance: few; v_gene: TRBV19; CDR3nt: TGTGCCAGTAGTTTCGCCAGGGGAAGCTCCTACGAGCAGTACTTC; CDR3aa: CASSFARGSSYEQYF
j_gene: TRBJ1-1; len: 14; d_gene: NA; abundance: NA; v_gene: TRBV6-5; CDR3nt: TGTGCCAGCAGACCCGGCGGGGGAGGGACTGAAGCTTTCTTT; CDR3aa: CASRPGGGGTEAFF
j_gene: TRBJ1-3; len: 15; d_gene: NA; abundance: NA; v_gene: TRBV6-5; CDR3nt: TGTGCCAGCAGCCCGTCGGGGTTTGCTGGAAACACCATATATTTT; CDR3aa: CASSPSGFAGNTIYF
j_gene: TRBJ2-7; len: 16; d_gene: TRBD1; abundance: NA; v_gene: TRBV27; CDR3nt: TGTGCCAGCAGTGACTCTGTGGGACAGATTTACTACGAGCAGTACTTC; CDR3aa: CASSDSVGQIYYEQYF
j_gene: TRBJ2-2; len: 14; d_gene: TRBD2; abundance: NA; v_gene: TRBV27; CDR3nt: TGTGCCAGCAGTTTAAGGGCAGCGGGGGGGGAGCTGTTTTTT; CDR3aa: CASSLRAAGGELFF
j_gene: TRBJ2-7; len: 14; d_gene: TRBD1; abundance: NA; v_gene: TRBV11-2; CDR3nt: TGTGCCAGCAGGACCGGGACAGTGACCTACGAGCAGTACTTC; CDR3aa: CASRTGTVTYEQYF
j_gene: TRBJ1-3; len: 13; d_gene: NA; abundance: NA; v_gene: TRBV18; CDR3nt: TGTGCCAGCTCACCCGGCGGAAGAAACACCATATATTTT; CDR3aa: CASSPGGRNTIYF
j_gene: TRBJ1-2; len: 14; d_gene: NA; abundance: few; v_gene: TRBV4-1; CDR3nt: TGCGCCAGCAGCCAACCCTCTGAGAACTATGGCTACACCTTC; CDR3aa: CASSQPSENYGYTF
j_gene: TRBJ1-3; len: 11; d_gene: NA; abundance: NA; v_gene: TRBV27; CDR3nt: TGTGCCAGCAGTGAGGGAAACACCATATATTTT; CDR3aa: CASSEGNTIYF
j_gene: TRBJ2-2; len: 15; d_gene: TRBD2; abundance: NA; v_gene: TRBV19; CDR3nt: TGTGCCAGCCACCGCCGGCTAGCGGGCGCCGGGGAGCTGTTTTTT; CDR3aa: CASHRRLAGAGELFF
j_gene: TRBJ2-7; len: 13; d_gene: TRBD1; abundance: NA; v_gene: TRBV14; CDR3nt: TGTGCCAGCAGTTCCGGGACAGCCACACTAAGGAACTTC; CDR3aa: CASSSGTATLRNF
j_gene: TRBJ2-5; len: 18; d_gene: TRBD2; abundance: NA; v_gene: TRBV18; CDR3nt: TGTGCCAGCTCACGATATCCTCTGACTAGCGGGTTACAAGAGACCCAGTACTTC; CDR3aa: CASSRYPLTSGLQETQYF
j_gene: TRBJ1-2; len: 13; d_gene: NA; abundance: NA; v_gene: TRBV19; CDR3nt: TGTGCCAGTAGACATCCAGCTAACTATGGCTACACCTTC; CDR3aa: CASRHPANYGYTF
j_gene: TRBJ2-1; len: 13; d_gene: NA; abundance: few; v_gene: TRBV6-6; CDR3nt: TGTGCCAGCGGGGATTACAGGGTCAATGAGCAGTTCTTC; CDR3aa: CASGDYRVNEQFF
j_gene: TRBJ1-4; len: 18; d_gene: TRBD1; abundance: NA; v_gene: TRBV18; CDR3nt: TGTGCCAGCTCACCTCGGGACAGGGGGCCCACAACTAATGAAAAACTGTTTTTT; CDR3aa: CASSPRDRGPTTNEKLFF
j_gene: TRBJ2-7; len: 12; d_gene: TRBD1; abundance: few; v_gene: TRBV11-2; CDR3nt: TGTGCCAGCAGCCCGACAGGGCACGAGCAGTACTTC; CDR3aa: CASSPTGHEQYF
j_gene: TRBJ2-3; len: 15; d_gene: NA; abundance: NA; v_gene: TRBV9; CDR3nt: TGTGCCAGCAGCGTAGGGGGCGGAGTGGGAGATACGCAGTATTTT; CDR3aa: CASSVGGGVGDTQYF
j_gene: TRBJ1-1; len: 13; d_gene: NA; abundance: NA; v_gene: TRBV5-4; CDR3nt: TGTGCCAGCAGGATTTCAGGGAACACTGAAGCTTTCTTT; CDR3aa: CASRISGNTEAFF
j_gene: TRBJ1-1; len: 17; d_gene: NA; abundance: NA; v_gene: TRBV10-3; CDR3nt: TGTGCCATCAGTGAGTCAACAGCCCAAAGGTTGGACACTGAAGCTTTCTTT; CDR3aa: CAISESTAQRLDTEAFF
j_gene: TRBJ1-1; len: 13; d_gene: NA; abundance: NA; v_gene: TRBV7-9; CDR3nt: TGTGCCAGCAGCTTACGGGGAGACACTGAAGCTTTCTTT; CDR3aa: CASSLRGDTEAFF
j_gene: TRBJ1-3; len: 15; d_gene: TRBD1; abundance: NA; v_gene: TRBV6-5; CDR3nt: TGTGCCAGCGGAACCGGGGGACAGATTGGAAACACCATATATTTT; CDR3aa: CASGTGGQIGNTIYF
j_gene: TRBJ1-1; len: 15; d_gene: NA; abundance: NA; v_gene: TRBV6-4; CDR3nt: TGTGCCAGCAGTGACTCGAGGCTGGGTAGGACTGAAGCTTTCTTT; CDR3aa: CASSDSRLGRTEAFF
j_gene: TRBJ2-5; len: 17; d_gene: TRBD2; abundance: NA; v_gene: TRBV4-2; CDR3nt: TGTGCCAGCAGCCAGGTTACCGGGACTACAGGCGAAGAGACCCAGTACTTC; CDR3aa: CASSQVTGTTGEETQYF
j_gene: TRBJ2-2; len: 17; d_gene: NA; abundance: NA; v_gene: TRBV21-1; CDR3nt: TGTGCCAGCAGCAAAGAGACCGGACAGGGTAAACCCGGGGAGCTGTTTTTT; CDR3aa: CASSKETGQGKPGELFF
j_gene: TRBJ2-1; len: 15; d_gene: NA; abundance: NA; v_gene: TRBV5-1; CDR3nt: TGCGCCAGCAGCGAAACAGAGCTAGGGGCCAACGAGCAGTTCTTC; CDR3aa: CASSETELGANEQFF
j_gene: TRBJ2-1; len: 13; d_gene: TRBD2; abundance: few; v_gene: TRBV19; CDR3nt: TGTGCCAGTAGTTTCGGACTAGGAGGTTTACAGTTCTTC; CDR3aa: CASSFGLGGLQFF
j_gene: TRBJ1-2; len: 13; d_gene: NA; abundance: NA; v_gene: TRBV5-4; CDR3nt: TGTGCCAGCAGCCAATCAGGAGGAAGCGGCTACACCTTC; CDR3aa: CASSQSGGSGYTF
j_gene: TRBJ2-7; len: 16; d_gene: NA; abundance: NA; v_gene: TRBV30; CDR3nt: TGTGCCTGGAGTGTACAGTCTCTGACGAGGGCCTACGAGCAGTACTTC; CDR3aa: CAWSVQSLTRAYEQYF
j_gene: TRBJ1-5; len: 14; d_gene: NA; abundance: once; v_gene: TRBV5-5; CDR3nt: TGTGCCAGCAGCCCTGGACAGTCCAATCAGCCCCAGCATTTT; CDR3aa: CASSPGQSNQPQHF
j_gene: TRBJ2-3; len: 15; d_gene: TRBD2; abundance: few; v_gene: TRBV25-1; CDR3nt: TGTGCCAGCAGTGAATCTCTACGGGAGGCAGATACGCAGTATTTT; CDR3aa: CASSESLREADTQYF
j_gene: TRBJ2-3; len: 13; d_gene: NA; abundance: NA; v_gene: TRBV29-1; CDR3nt: TGCAGCGTCACCCCGAGGTTTGCAGATACGCAGTATTTT; CDR3aa: CSVTPRFADTQYF
j_gene: TRBJ2-3; len: 13; d_gene: NA; abundance: NA; v_gene: TRBV7-2; CDR3nt: TGTGCCAGCAGCTTAGGAGCCACAGATACGCAGTATTTT; CDR3aa: CASSLGATDTQYF
j_gene: TRBJ2-5; len: 16; d_gene: TRBD2; abundance: NA; v_gene: TRBV11-2; CDR3nt: TGTGCCAGCAGCTTAGGCGGTGGCGGGGGCCAAGAGACCCAGTACTTC; CDR3aa: CASSLGGGGGQETQYF
j_gene: TRBJ2-5; len: 17; d_gene: TRBD2; abundance: NA; v_gene: TRBV5-6; CDR3nt: TGTGCCAGCAGCTTGGAGCCTAGCGGGGGGATTCGCGGGACCCAGTACTTC; CDR3aa: CASSLEPSGGIRGTQYF
j_gene: TRBJ1-2; len: 12; d_gene: NA; abundance: NA; v_gene: TRBV6-5; CDR3nt: TGTGCCAGCAGTAGGTCAGGTTCTGGCTACACCTTC; CDR3aa: CASSRSGSGYTF
j_gene: TRBJ2-4; len: 13; d_gene: NA; abundance: NA; v_gene: TRBV5-1; CDR3nt: TGCGCCAGCAGCTTGGCCGGTTATAGCATTCAGTACTTC; CDR3aa: CASSLAGYSIQYF
j_gene: TRBJ2-7; len: 16; d_gene: NA; abundance: NA; v_gene: TRBV12-1; CDR3nt: TGTGCCAGCAGAGGTACATATAGCGGGGGCTCCTACGAGCAGTACTTC; CDR3aa: CASRGTYSGGSYEQYF
j_gene: TRBJ2-3; len: 15; d_gene: NA; abundance: few; v_gene: TRBV27; CDR3nt: TGTGCCAGCAGTTCCTTTTTGAGTCGGTCAGATACGCAGTATTTT; CDR3aa: CASSSFLSRSDTQYF
j_gene: TRBJ2-2; len: 14; d_gene: NA; abundance: NA; v_gene: TRBV11-2; CDR3nt: TGTGCCAGCAGCTTAAGGCGGATTACCGGGGAGCTGTTTTTT; CDR3aa: CASSLRRITGELFF
j_gene: TRBJ2-1; len: 13; d_gene: TRBD2; abundance: NA; v_gene: TRBV29-1; CDR3nt: TGCAGCGTTCCAGGGACTAGCGGGGATGAGCAGTTCTTC; CDR3aa: CSVPGTSGDEQFF
j_gene: TRBJ1-5; len: 12; d_gene: NA; abundance: NA; v_gene: TRBV28; CDR3nt: TGTGCCAGCAGTCGAGGGTCTCAGCCCCAGCATTTT; CDR3aa: CASSRGSQPQHF
j_gene: TRBJ2-7; len: 12; d_gene: NA; abundance: NA; v_gene: TRBV5-1; CDR3nt: TGCGCCAGCAGCTTGGCAGGGGAAGAGCAGTACTTC; CDR3aa: CASSLAGEEQYF
j_gene: TRBJ1-6; len: 16; d_gene: NA; abundance: NA; v_gene: TRBV7-9; CDR3nt: TGTGCCAGCAGCCGTCAGACAGACTCCTATAATTCACCCCTCCACTTT; CDR3aa: CASSRQTDSYNSPLHF
j_gene: TRBJ2-7; len: 14; d_gene: NA; abundance: few; v_gene: TRBV7-2; CDR3nt: TGTGCCAGCAGTTCCCTCTTAGGAGCCTACGAGCAGTACTTC; CDR3aa: CASSSLLGAYEQYF
j_gene: TRBJ1-5; len: 16; d_gene: NA; abundance: NA; v_gene: TRBV18; CDR3nt: TGTGCCAGCTCACCGCGGAGGGTGGAGAATAATCAGCCCCAGCATTTT; CDR3aa: CASSPRRVENNQPQHF
j_gene: TRBJ2-7; len: 15; d_gene: TRBD1; abundance: NA; v_gene: TRBV15; CDR3nt: TGTGCCACCAGCACCGCCGGGACAGGGGTCTACGAGCAGTACTTC; CDR3aa: CATSTAGTGVYEQYF
j_gene: TRBJ2-5; len: 14; d_gene: NA; abundance: NA; v_gene: TRBV5-6; CDR3nt: TGTGCCAGCAGCTTGGTGGGAGTAGGGGAGACCCAGTACTTC; CDR3aa: CASSLVGVGETQYF